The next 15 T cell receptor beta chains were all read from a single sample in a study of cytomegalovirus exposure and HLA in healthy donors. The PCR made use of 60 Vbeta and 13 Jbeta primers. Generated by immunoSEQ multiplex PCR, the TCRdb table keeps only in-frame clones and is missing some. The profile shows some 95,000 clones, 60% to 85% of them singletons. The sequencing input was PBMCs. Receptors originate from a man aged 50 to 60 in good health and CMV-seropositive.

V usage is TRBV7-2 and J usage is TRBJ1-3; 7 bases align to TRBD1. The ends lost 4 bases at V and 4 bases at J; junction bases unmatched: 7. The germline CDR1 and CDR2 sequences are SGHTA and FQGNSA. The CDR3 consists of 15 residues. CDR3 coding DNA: TGTGCCAGCAGCTCAGGACAGGCTCGGGGAAACACCATATATTTT. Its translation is CASSSGQARGNTIYF.

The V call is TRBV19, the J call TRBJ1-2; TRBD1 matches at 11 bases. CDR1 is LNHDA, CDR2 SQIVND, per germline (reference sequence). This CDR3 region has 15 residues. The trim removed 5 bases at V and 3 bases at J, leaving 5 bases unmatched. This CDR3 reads CASSHGQGAHYGYTF. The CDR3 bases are TGTGCCAGTAGTCACGGACAGGGGGCTCACTATGGCTACACCTTC.

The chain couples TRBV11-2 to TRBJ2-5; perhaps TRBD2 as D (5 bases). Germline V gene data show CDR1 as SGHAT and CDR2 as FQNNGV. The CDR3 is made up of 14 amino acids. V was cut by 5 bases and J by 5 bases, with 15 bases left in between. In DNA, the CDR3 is TGTGCCAGCAGCCCGGGATATCGGACGGAGACCCAGTACTTC. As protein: CASSPGYRTETQYF.

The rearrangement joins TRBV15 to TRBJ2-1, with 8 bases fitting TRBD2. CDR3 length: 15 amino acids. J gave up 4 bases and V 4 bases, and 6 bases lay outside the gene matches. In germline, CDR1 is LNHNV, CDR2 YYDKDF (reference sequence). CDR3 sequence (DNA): TGTGCCACCAGCATTACTAGCGGTCTTTACAATGAGCAGTTCTTC. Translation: CATSITSGLYNEQFF.

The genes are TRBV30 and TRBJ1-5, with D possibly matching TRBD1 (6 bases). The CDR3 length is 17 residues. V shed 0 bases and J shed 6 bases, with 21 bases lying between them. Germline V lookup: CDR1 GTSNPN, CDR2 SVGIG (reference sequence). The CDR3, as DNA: TGTGCCTGGAGTGTACTTAGGGGACAAAGGAACGGTCAGCCCCAGCATTTT. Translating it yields CAWSVLRGQRNGQPQHF.

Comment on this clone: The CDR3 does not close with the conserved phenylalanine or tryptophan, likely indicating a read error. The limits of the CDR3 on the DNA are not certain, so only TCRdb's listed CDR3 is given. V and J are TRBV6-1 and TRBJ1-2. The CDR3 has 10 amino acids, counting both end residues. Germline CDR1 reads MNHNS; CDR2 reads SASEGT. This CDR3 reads CASSEAYSVL.

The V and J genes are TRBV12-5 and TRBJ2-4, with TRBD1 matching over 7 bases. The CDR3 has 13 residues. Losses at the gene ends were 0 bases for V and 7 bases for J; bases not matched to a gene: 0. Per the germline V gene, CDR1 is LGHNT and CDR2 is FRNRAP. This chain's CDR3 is CASGLVDRNIQYF. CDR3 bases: TGTGCTAGTGGTTTGGTGGACAGGAACATTCAGTACTTC.

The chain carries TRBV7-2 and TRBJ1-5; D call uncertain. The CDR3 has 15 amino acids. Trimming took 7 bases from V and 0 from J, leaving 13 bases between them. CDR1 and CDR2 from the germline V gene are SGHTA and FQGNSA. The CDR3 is CASTPDMSSNQPQHF. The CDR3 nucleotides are TGTGCCAGCACCCCCGACATGTCTAGCAATCAGCCCCAGCATTTT.

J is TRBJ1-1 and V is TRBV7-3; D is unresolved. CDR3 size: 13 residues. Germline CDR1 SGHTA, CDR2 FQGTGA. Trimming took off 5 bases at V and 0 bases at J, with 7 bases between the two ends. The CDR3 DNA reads TGTGCCAGCAGCGCCGAGTTGAACACTGAAGCTTTCTTT. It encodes CASSAELNTEAFF.

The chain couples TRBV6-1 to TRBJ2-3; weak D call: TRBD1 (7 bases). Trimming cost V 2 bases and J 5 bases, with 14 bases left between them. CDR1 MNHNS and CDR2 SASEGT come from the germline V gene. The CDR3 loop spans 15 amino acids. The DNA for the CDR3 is TGTGCCAGCAGTGAATGGTCAGGGGGAGGAGATACGCAGTATTTT. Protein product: CASSEWSGGGDTQYF.

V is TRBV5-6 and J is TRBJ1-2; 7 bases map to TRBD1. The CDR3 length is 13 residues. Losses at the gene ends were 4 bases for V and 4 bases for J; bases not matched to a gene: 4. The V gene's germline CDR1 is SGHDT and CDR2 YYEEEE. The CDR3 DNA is TGTGCCAGCAGCGTTGACAGGGCCTATGGCTACACCTTC. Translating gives CASSVDRAYGYTF.

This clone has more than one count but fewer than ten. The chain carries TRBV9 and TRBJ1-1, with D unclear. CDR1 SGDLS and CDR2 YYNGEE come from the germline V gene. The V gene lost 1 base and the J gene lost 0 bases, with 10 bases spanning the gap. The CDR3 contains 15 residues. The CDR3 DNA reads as TGTGCCAGCAGCGTATTAGCCGGCATGAACACTGAAGCTTTCTTT. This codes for CASSVLAGMNTEAFF.

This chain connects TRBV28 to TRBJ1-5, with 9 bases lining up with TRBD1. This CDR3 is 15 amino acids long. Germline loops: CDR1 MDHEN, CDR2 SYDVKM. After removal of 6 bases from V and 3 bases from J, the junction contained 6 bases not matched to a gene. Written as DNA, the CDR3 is TGTGCCAGCAGCAATGGACAGGGGAACAATCAGCCCCAGCATTTT. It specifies CASSNGQGNNQPQHF. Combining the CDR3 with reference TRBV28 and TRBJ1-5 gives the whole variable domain DVKVTQSSRYLVKRTGEKVFLECVQDMDHENMFWYRQDPGLGLRLIYFSYDVKMKEKGDIPEGYSVSREKKERFSLILESASTNQTSMYLCASSNGQGNNQPQHFGDGTRLSIL.

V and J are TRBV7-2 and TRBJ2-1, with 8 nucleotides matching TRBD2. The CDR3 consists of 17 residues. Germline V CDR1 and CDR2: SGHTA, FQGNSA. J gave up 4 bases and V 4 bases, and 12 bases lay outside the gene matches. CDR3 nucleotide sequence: TGTACCAGCAGCTCCCAAACGTTGGCGGGGGGTTACAATGAGCAGTTCTTC. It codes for CTSSSQTLAGGYNEQFF. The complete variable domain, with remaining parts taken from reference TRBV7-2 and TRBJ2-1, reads GAGVSQSPSNKVTEKGKDVELRCDPISGHTALYWYRQSLGQGLEFLIYFQGNSAPDKSGLPSDRFSAERTGGSVSTLTIQRTQQEDSAVYLCTSSSQTLAGGYNEQFFGPGTRLTVL.

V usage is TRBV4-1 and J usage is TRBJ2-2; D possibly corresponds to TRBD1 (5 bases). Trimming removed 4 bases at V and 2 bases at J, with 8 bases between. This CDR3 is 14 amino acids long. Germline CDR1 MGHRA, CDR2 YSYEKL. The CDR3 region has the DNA TGCGCCAGCAGCCCGACAGTCAACACCGGGGAGCTGTTTTTT. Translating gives CASSPTVNTGELFF.